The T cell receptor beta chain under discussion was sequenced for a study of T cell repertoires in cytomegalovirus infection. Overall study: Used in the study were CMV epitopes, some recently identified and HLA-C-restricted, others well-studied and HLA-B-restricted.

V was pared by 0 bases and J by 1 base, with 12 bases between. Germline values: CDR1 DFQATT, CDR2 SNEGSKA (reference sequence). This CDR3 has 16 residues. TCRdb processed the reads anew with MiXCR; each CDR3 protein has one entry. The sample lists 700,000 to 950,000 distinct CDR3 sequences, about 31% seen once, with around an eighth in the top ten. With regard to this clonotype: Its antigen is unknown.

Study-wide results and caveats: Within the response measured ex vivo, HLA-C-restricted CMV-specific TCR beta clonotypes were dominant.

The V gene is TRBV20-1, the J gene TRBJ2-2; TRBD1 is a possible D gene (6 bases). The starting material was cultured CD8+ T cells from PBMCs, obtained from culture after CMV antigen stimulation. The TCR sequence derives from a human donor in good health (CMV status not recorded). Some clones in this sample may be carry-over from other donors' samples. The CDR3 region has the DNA TGCAGTGCTAGAGATCTGGAGACAGGGAACACCGGGGAGCTGTTTTTT. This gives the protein CSARDLETGNTGELFF.